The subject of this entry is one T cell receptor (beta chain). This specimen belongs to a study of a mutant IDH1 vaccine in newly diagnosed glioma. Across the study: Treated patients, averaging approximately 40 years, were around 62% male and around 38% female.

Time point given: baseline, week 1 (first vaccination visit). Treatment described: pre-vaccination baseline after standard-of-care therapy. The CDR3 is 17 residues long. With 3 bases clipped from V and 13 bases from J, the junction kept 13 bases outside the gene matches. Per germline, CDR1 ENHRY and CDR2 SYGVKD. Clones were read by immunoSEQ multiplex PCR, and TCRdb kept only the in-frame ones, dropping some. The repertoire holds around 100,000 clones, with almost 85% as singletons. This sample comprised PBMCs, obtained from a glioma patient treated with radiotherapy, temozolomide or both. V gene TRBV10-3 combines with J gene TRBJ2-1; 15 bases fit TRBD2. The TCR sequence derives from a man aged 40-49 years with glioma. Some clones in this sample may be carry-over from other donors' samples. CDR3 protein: CAISDRPGLAGGPDQFF. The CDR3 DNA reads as TGTGCCATCAGTGATCGCCCTGGACTAGCGGGGGGGCCAGACCAGTTCTTC.